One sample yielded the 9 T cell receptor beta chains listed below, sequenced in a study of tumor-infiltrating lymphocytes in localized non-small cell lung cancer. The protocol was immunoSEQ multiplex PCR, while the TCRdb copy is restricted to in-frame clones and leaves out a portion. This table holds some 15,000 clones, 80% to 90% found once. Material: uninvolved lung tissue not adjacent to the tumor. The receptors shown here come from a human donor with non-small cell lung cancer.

In nucleotides, the CDR3 is TGTGCCAGCAGACCGGGACAGGTCTACGAGCAGTACTTC. Translating it yields CASRPGQVYEQYF. This chain connects TRBV6-5 to TRBJ2-7; 8 bases match TRBD1. The length of the CDR3 is 13 residues. Germline values: CDR1 MNHEY, CDR2 SVGAGI. With V trimmed by 6 bases and J by 3 bases, 4 bases remained unmatched.

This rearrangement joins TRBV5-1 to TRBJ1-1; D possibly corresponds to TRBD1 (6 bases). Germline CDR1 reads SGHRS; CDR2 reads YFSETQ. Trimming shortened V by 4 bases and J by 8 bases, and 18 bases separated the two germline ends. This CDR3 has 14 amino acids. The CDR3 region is CASSGTGRTAEAFF. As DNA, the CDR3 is TGCGCCAGCAGCGGAACGGGCCGGACAGCCGAAGCTTTCTTT.

The CDR3 DNA sequence: TGTGCCAGCAGTTTAGAGACAGGCCCCTCCTACGAGCAGTACTTC. Encoded protein: CASSLETGPSYEQYF. The chain joins TRBV6-1 to TRBJ2-7, with D maybe TRBD1 (6 bases). Germline V lookup: CDR1 MNHNS, CDR2 SASEGT. The CDR3 is 15 amino acids. The ends were cut back, 5 bases at V and 0 bases at J, with 14 bases in the middle.

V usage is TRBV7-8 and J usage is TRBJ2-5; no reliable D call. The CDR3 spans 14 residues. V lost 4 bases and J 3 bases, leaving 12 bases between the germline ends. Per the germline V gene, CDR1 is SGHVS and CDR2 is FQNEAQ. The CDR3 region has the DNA TGTGCCAGCAGCTGGAACAGAAATAAAGAGACCCAGTACTTC. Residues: CASSWNRNKETQYF. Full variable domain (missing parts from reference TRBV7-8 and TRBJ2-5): GAGVSQSPRYKVAKRGQDVALRCDPISGHVSLFWYQQALGQGPEFLTYFQNEAQLDKSGLPSDRFFAERPEGSVSTLKIQRTQQEDSAVYLCASSWNRNKETQYFGPGTRLLVL.

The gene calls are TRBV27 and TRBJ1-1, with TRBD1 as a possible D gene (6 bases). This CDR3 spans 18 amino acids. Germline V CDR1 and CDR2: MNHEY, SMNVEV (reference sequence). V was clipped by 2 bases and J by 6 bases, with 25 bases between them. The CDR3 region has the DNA TGTGCCAGCAGTTTAAGGGGGTGGGAACGGCAGCTGGGGGCTGAAGCTTTCTTT. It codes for CASSLRGWERQLGAEAFF.

The DNA of the CDR3 is TGTGCCAGCAGTGCGTCCCCTAACGGGAGAGAGACCCAGTACTTC. It translates to CASSASPNGRETQYF. The chain recombines TRBV2 with TRBJ2-5; D perhaps matches TRBD2 (6 bases). Per the germline V gene, CDR1 is SNHLY and CDR2 is FYNNEI. V lost 4 bases, J lost 4 bases, and 16 bases lay in between. The CDR3 extends over 15 amino acids.

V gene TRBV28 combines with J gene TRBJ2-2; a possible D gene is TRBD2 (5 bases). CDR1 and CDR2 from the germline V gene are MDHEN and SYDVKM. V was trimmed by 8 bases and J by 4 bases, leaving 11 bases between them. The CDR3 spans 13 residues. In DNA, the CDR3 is TGTGCCAGCTGGAGGCCTCTCACCGGGGAGCTGTTTTTT. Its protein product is CASWRPLTGELFF.

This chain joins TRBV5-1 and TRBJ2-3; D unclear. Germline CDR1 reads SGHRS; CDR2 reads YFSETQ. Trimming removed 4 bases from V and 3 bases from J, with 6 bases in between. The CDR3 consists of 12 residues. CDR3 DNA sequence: TGCGCCAGCAGCCCGGAAACAGATACGCAGTATTTT. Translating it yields CASSPETDTQYF.

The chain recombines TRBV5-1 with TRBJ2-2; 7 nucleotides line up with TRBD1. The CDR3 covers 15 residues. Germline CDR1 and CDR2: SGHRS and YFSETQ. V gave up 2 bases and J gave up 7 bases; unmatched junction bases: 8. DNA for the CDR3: TGCGCCAGCAGCTTATCAGGGGGAGAAATCGGGGAGCTGTTTTTT. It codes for CASSLSGGEIGELFF. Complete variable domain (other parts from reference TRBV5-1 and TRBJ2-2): KAGVTQTPRYLIKTRGQQVTLSCSPISGHRSVSWYQQTPGQGLQFLFEYFSETQRNKGNFPGRFSGRQFSNSRSEMNVSTLELGDSALYLCASSLSGGEIGELFFGEGSRLTVL.